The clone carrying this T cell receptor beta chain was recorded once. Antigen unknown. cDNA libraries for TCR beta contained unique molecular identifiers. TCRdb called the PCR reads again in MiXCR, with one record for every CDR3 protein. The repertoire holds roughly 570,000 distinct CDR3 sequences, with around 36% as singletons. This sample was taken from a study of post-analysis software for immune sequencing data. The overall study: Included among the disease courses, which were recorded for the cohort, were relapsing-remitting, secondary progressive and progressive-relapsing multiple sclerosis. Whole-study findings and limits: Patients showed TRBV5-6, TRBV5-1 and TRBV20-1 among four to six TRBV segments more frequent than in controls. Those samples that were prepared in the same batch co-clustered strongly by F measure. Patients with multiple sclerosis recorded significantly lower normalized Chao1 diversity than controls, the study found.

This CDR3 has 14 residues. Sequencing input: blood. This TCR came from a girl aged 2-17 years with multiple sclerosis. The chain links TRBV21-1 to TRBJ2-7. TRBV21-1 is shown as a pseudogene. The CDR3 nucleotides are TGTGCCAGCAGTATAATTACAGAGCAATACGAGCAGTACTTC. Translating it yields CASSIITEQYEQYF.